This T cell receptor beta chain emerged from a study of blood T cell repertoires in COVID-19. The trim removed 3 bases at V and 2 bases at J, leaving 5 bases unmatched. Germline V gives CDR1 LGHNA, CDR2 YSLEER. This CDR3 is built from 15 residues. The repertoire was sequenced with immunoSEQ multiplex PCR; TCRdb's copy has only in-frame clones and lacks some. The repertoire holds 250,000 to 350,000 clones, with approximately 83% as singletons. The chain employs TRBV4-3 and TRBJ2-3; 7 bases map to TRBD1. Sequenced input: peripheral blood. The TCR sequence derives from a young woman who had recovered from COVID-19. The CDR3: CASSQRTGDTDTQYF. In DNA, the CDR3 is TGCGCCAGCAGCCAGCGGACAGGCGACACAGATACGCAGTATTTT.